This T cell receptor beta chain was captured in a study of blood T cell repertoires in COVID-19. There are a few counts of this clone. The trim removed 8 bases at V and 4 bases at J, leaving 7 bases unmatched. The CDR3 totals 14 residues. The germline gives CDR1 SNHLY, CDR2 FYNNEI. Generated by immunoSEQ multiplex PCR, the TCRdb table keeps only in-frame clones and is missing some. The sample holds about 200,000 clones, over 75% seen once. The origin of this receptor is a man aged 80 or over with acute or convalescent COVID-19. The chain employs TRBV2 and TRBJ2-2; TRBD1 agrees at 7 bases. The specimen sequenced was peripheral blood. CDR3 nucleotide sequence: TGTGCCAGCCAGACAGGGCCGGGCACCGGGGAGCTGTTTTTT. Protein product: CASQTGPGTGELFF.